These 15 T cell receptor beta chains were sequenced from one sample in a study of blood T cell repertoires in COVID-19. Generated by immunoSEQ multiplex PCR, the TCRdb table keeps only in-frame clones and is missing some. The table shows fewer than 250,000 clones, with around 91% occurring only once. Sequenced material: PBMCs or T cells enriched from blood (not recorded which). The receptors stem from a man between 25 and 39 years old who had been exposed to COVID-19.

V and J are TRBV9 and TRBJ1-5; 8 bases fit TRBD1. The CDR3 has 15 amino acids. The germline V gene has CDR1 SGDLS and CDR2 YYNGEE. V shed 0 bases and J 7 bases; nucleotides not matched to a gene: 6. The CDR3 here is CASSVGQGLWQPQHF. DNA of the CDR3: TGTGCCAGCAGCGTAGGACAGGGGTTATGGCAGCCCCAGCATTTT.

This CDR3 is CASSFKTSPETQYF. In DNA, the CDR3 is TGCGCCAGCAGCTTCAAGACTAGCCCAGAGACCCAGTACTTC. The chain recombines TRBV5-1 with TRBJ2-5, with 7 bases that match TRBD2. The CDR3 is 14 amino acids. Germline CDR1 SGHRS, CDR2 YFSETQ. Trimming at V came to 2 bases and at J to 4 bases, leaving 5 bases not matched to a gene.

The gene calls are TRBV4-1 and TRBJ1-5; TRBD1 matches 8 bases. Germline V gives CDR1 MGHRA, CDR2 YSYEKL. With V trimmed by 3 bases and J by 6 bases, 4 bases remained unmatched. CDR3 length: 14 residues. As DNA, the CDR3 is TGCGCCAGCAGCCAGCGACAGGGGAGTCAGCCCCAGCATTTT. Protein sequence: CASSQRQGSQPQHF.

The rearrangement uses TRBV4-3 and TRBJ2-1; 10 nucleotides agree with TRBD1. The CDR3 has 16 amino acids. J lost 8 bases, V lost 0 bases, and 7 bases had no gene match. The germline V gene has CDR1 LGHNA and CDR2 YSLEER. The CDR3 DNA reads TGCGCCAGCAGCCAAGAGGTCGGGACAGGGGACGATGAGCAGTTCTTC. It translates to CASSQEVGTGDDEQFF.

The chain is built from TRBV7-2 and TRBJ1-6; D gene unclear. Trimming stripped 2 bases from V and 7 bases from J, with 9 bases between. The length of the CDR3 is 14 residues. CDR1 and CDR2 from the germline V gene are SGHTA and FQGNSA. The CDR3 here is CASSLWASNSPLHF. The DNA for the CDR3 is TGTGCCAGCAGCTTATGGGCGTCGAATTCACCCCTCCACTTT.

The chain combines TRBV9 with TRBJ2-7, with D possibly matching TRBD1 (6 bases). Germline assignment: CDR1 SGDLS and CDR2 YYNGEE. The length of the CDR3 is 15 residues. Trimming removed 0 bases at V and 6 bases at J, with 16 bases between. The CDR3 DNA follows: TGTGCCAGCAGCGTAGATAAGGGTGGGGGCTCCGAGCAGTACTTC. It translates to CASSVDKGGGSEQYF.

The chain has TRBV2 and TRBJ2-3, with D maybe TRBD2 (7 bases). Germline V CDR1 and CDR2: SNHLY, FYNNEI. The V end lost 5 bases, the J end lost 3 bases, and 18 bases lay between the germline ends. The CDR3 is 16 residues long. The chain's CDR3 is CASSSSGKGGTDTQYF. DNA of the CDR3: TGTGCCAGCAGTTCCAGTGGCAAGGGGGGGACAGATACGCAGTATTTT.

The chain joins TRBV6-2 or TRBV6-3 to TRBJ2-7; D is perhaps TRBD2 (5 bases). CDR3 length equals 14 residues. Germline assignment: CDR1 MNHEY and CDR2 SVGEGT. Trimming left V 6 bases short and J 4 bases short, with 16 bases between. CDR3 sequence: CASSPLREFYEQYF. CDR3 nucleotides: TGTGCCAGCAGCCCCCTTAGGGAGTTTTACGAGCAGTACTTC.

The chain couples TRBV7-2 to TRBJ2-3, with 8 bases identical to TRBD1. Per the germline V gene, CDR1 is SGHTA and CDR2 is FQGNSA. V shed 5 bases and J 1 base; nucleotides not matched to a gene: 14. The CDR3 runs to 18 residues. CDR3 protein: CASSPTQGAGSRTDTQYF. The CDR3 DNA sequence: TGTGCCAGCAGCCCTACCCAGGGGGCGGGGTCACGCACAGATACGCAGTATTTT.

The chain is built from TRBV2 and TRBJ1-3; D unresolved. Germline V gives CDR1 SNHLY, CDR2 FYNNEI. Trimming took 6 bases from V and 4 from J, leaving 19 bases between them. There are 16 residues in the CDR3. The CDR3 reads CASSDPGQKRGNTIYF. The CDR3 DNA follows: TGTGCCAGCAGCGACCCGGGCCAAAAGCGGGGAAACACCATATATTTT.

V and J are TRBV7-9 and TRBJ1-6; D remains ambiguous. CDR1 SEHNR and CDR2 FQNEAQ come from the germline V gene (reference sequence). The V end lost 5 bases, the J end lost 12 bases, and 17 bases lay between the germline ends. This CDR3 contains 14 residues. The CDR3 DNA sequence: TGTGCCAGCAGCGCCGGACCCGAGGGTTTACCCCTCCACTTT. Protein sequence: CASSAGPEGLPLHF.

The rearrangement uses TRBV30 and TRBJ2-7; possibly TRBD1 for D (5 bases). The CDR3 is 15 amino acids. Germline CDR1 GTSNPN, CDR2 SVGIG (reference sequence). Trimming took 4 bases from V and 4 from J, leaving 20 bases between them. CDR3 sequence (DNA): TGTGCCTGGAATTCCCCCCAGGGTGAAAGTTACGAGCAGTACTTC. Its protein product is CAWNSPQGESYEQYF.

J is TRBJ1-3 and V is TRBV5-6; no clear D. From germline, CDR1 is SGHDT and CDR2 YYEEEE. Between the trimmed V and J ends, which lost 3 bases and 4 bases, there was a span of 11 bases. CDR3 length: 14 amino acids. CDR3 sequence reads: CASSWSTLGNTIYF. As DNA, the CDR3 is TGTGCCAGCAGCTGGAGTACATTAGGAAACACCATATATTTT.

The V and J genes are TRBV4-1 and TRBJ2-3; no firm D call. The germline gives CDR1 MGHRA, CDR2 YSYEKL. V lost 2 bases and J 0 bases, leaving 3 bases between the germline ends. The CDR3 length is 13 residues. The CDR3 DNA reads as TGCGCCAGCAGCCAACTGAGCACAGATACGCAGTATTTT. It translates to CASSQLSTDTQYF.

The chain couples TRBV11-2 to TRBJ1-3; D possibly corresponds to TRBD1 (5 bases). Germline V gene data show CDR1 as SGHAT and CDR2 as FQNNGV. This CDR3 spans 15 amino acids. The germline V and J ends were trimmed by 3 bases and 4 bases, with 13 bases remaining between them. The CDR3 loop is CASSFPGRLGNTIYF. As DNA, the CDR3 is TGTGCCAGCAGCTTTCCAGGGAGGTTGGGAAACACCATATATTTT.